This TCR beta chain comes out of a study of shared clonotypes between healthy human individuals. The study's findings and limits: Large sequencing depth failed to make sorted-subset sequencing complete, rarefaction showed.

The length of the CDR3 is 16 residues. The germline V gene encodes CDR1 MDHEN and CDR2 SYDVKM. J lost 1 base, V lost 1 base, and 3 bases had no gene match. TCRdb's table, derived via immunoSEQ multiplex PCR, lists solely in-frame clones and lacks some. The repertoire consists of fewer than 2.5 million clones, with 80% to 95% occurring once and the leading ten covering approximately 0.37%. As concerns this clone: The antigen remains undetermined. Different DNA sequences within this sample yield the same CDR3.

V gene TRBV28 combines with J gene TRBJ2-1; TRBD1 matches at 8 bases. The receptor was derived from a man aged 18 to 30 in good health. Some clones in this sample may be carry-over from other donors' samples. Specimen: naive CD4+ T cells from PBMCs. Indicated subset: CD45RA+ positively selected. CDR3 sequence reads: CASSLSGQGSYNEQFF. CDR3 nucleotides: TGTGCCAGCAGTTTATCCGGACAGGGTTCCTACAATGAGCAGTTCTTC. The full variable domain, rest sourced from reference TRBV28 and TRBJ2-1, is DVKVTQSSRYLVKRTGEKVFLECVQDMDHENMFWYRQDPGLGLRLIYFSYDVKMKEKGDIPEGYSVSREKKERFSLILESASTNQTSMYLCASSLSGQGSYNEQFFGPGTRLTVL.